The entry that follows covers one TCR beta chain sequence. Profiling relied on immunoSEQ multiplex PCR, and the TCRdb table lists in-frame clones only, not all of them. The sample records about 170,000 clones, roughly 91% being singletons. The data were obtained in a study of control samples from healthy donors and cancer patients. The sequence was obtained from a woman aged 25 to 39 in good health. What was sequenced was blood.

Written as DNA, the CDR3 is TGCAGCGTTGTCGGGACAACTATCTACGAGCAGTACTTC. It encodes CSVVGTTIYEQYF. The chain is built from TRBV29-1 and TRBJ2-7; a possible D gene is TRBD1 (6 bases). Germline V gene lookup returns CDR1 SQVTM and CDR2 ANQGSEA. Trimming removed 4 bases at V and 3 bases at J, with 13 bases between. This CDR3 has 13 residues.